Listed below are T cell receptor beta chains from one sample, sequenced in a study of cytomegalovirus exposure and HLA in healthy donors. Produced via immunoSEQ multiplex PCR; TCRdb's table is partial and in-frame only. Among 80,000 to 130,000 clones listed, around 80% were seen once. Sequencing was performed on PBMCs. The receptors here all came from a female donor in good health and CMV-seropositive. The CDR3 runs from the conserved cysteine through the conserved F or W. The order of the fields is J gene, D gene, V gene, clone size, CDR3 DNA, CDR3 protein. The D gene is left open where the match is weak. The size field is filled for only some rows; it gives once, few, many or a size class.

>TRBJ1-5|NA|TRBV19|NA
TGTGCCAGTAGTATGCCACAGGGATGGGAAAGCAATCAGCCCCAGCATTTT
CASSMPQGWESNQPQHF
>TRBJ2-7|TRBD2|TRBV6-5|NA
TGTGCCAGCAGTCGGACTAGCGTTTCCTACGAGCAGTACTTC
CASSRTSVSYEQYF
>TRBJ2-4|NA|TRBV19|NA
TGTGCCAGTAGTATAGGCGGGACGATAATCGAGCTAGCCAAAAACATTCAGTACTTC
CASSIGGTIIELAKNIQYF
>TRBJ1-1|TRBD1|TRBV4-1|NA
TGCGCCAGCAGCCAAGATCTCCGGGACAGGGTGAAGTGGGACACTGAAGCTTTCTTT
CASSQDLRDRVKWDTEAFF
>TRBJ1-1|NA|TRBV7-6|few
TGTGCCACGAGCGGGGGGGGGACCATGAACACTGAAGCTTTCTTT
CATSGGGTMNTEAFF
>TRBJ2-7|TRBD1|TRBV11-2|NA
TGTGCCAGCAGCTCCAGGGGGATCGAGCAGTACTTC
CASSSRGIEQYF
>TRBJ1-2|TRBD1|TRBV5-4|NA
TGTGCCAGCAGCTCCGGGACAGTGGGGCGTGTCGGCTACACCTTC
CASSSGTVGRVGYTF
>TRBJ1-3|NA|TRBV4-3|NA
TGCGCCAGCAGCCAAGATCCCTTCACGGTCTCTGGAAACACCATATATTTT
CASSQDPFTVSGNTIYF
>TRBJ2-3|NA|TRBV7-2|NA
TGTGCCAGCAGCTTATTAGGCGGAGATAGCACAGATACGCAGTATTTT
CASSLLGGDSTDTQYF
>TRBJ2-5|TRBD2|TRBV6-5|NA
TGTGCCAGCAGTTCTCCTAGCGGGCATCAAGAGACCCAGTACTTC
CASSSPSGHQETQYF
>TRBJ1-1|NA|TRBV6-1|NA
TGTGCCAGCAGTGGTGGGGGGTCCACTGAAGCTTTCTTT
CASSGGGSTEAFF
>TRBJ2-5|NA|TRBV4-3|NA
TGCGCCAGCAGCCAAGAGGCGAGGGACCAAGAGACCCAGTACTTC
CASSQEARDQETQYF
>TRBJ2-2|TRBD2|TRBV9|once
TGTGCCAGCACCCGACTAGCGGGAGACACCGGGGAGCTGTTTTTT
CASTRLAGDTGELFF
>TRBJ2-1|TRBD2|TRBV11-3|NA
TGTGCCAGCAGCGCCCGACTAGCGGGAACCCCTCATGAGCAGTTCTTC
CASSARLAGTPHEQFF
>TRBJ2-7|NA|TRBV6-1|NA
TGTGCCAGCAGTGGCACCGGGACTGGTGTGTACGAGCAGTACTTC
CASSGTGTGVYEQYF
>TRBJ1-6|NA|TRBV5-6|once
TGTGCCAGCAGCTTGGGCGGGCCGGGTTCACCCCTCCACTTT
CASSLGGPGSPLHF
>TRBJ2-3|TRBD1|TRBV6-6|NA
TGTGCCAGCAGTACGTCCAGGGGGAGCACAGATACGCAGTATTTT
CASSTSRGSTDTQYF
>TRBJ1-5|NA|TRBV6-1|NA
TGTGCCAGCAGACAAAACGTCCGAAATCAGCCCCAGCATTTT
CASRQNVRNQPQHF
>TRBJ1-1|NA|TRBV4-1|NA
TGCGCCAGCAGCCACTCCCCGAGGGCTGAAGCTTTCTTT
CASSHSPRAEAFF
>TRBJ2-2|TRBD1|TRBV5-4|NA
TGTGCCAGCACCCCACAGGGGGCCCTGAACACCGGGGAGCTGTTTTTT
CASTPQGALNTGELFF
>TRBJ2-1|NA|TRBV9|NA
TGTGCCAGCAGCGGAACGTCGACTAGGTCCTACAATGAGCAGTTCTTC
CASSGTSTRSYNEQFF
>TRBJ1-2|TRBD1|TRBV9|NA
TGTGCCAGCAGCGTAGGGGACAGTGCCTATGGCTACACCTTC
CASSVGDSAYGYTF
>TRBJ1-3|NA|TRBV13|NA
TGTGCCAGCAGCTTAGGAGGTTCAGGGGTCGGAAACACCATATATTTT
CASSLGGSGVGNTIYF